This T cell receptor (beta chain) was captured in a study of CD8 T cells in Susac syndrome. Findings and limits, study-wide: It was acknowledged in the study that its TCR sequencing and HLA analysis involved a relatively small number of individuals.

The authors reverse transcribed roughly 0.5 to 1 ug RNA with random hexamers. By means of immunoSEQ multiplex PCR, TCR beta CDR3 spanning 54 Vbeta and 13 Jbeta underwent amplification. Each CDR3 protein gets one entry after TCRdb re-called the immunoSEQ multiplex PCR reads with MiXCR. The repertoire holds about 180,000 distinct CDR3 sequences, with about 94% as singletons. CD8+ and CD4+ blood T cells underwent TCR beta sequencing. For this clonotype: Its antigen is unknown.

The clonotype originates from a human donor with multiple sclerosis. The sequenced material came from CD4+ T cells from PBMCs.

CDR3 region: CASSPTGWGYTF. CDR3 in DNA: TGTGCCAGTAGCCCGACAGGATGGGGCTACACCTTC. The chain is built from TRBV19 and TRBJ1-2, with a possible D match to TRBD1 (6 bases). This CDR3 contains 12 residues. V shed 6 bases and J shed 8 bases, with 13 bases lying between them. Germline V gives CDR1 LNHDA, CDR2 SQIVND (reference sequence).